The source of this T cell receptor (beta chain) is a study of T cell changes during pregnancy in multiple sclerosis. TCRdb keeps only in-frame clones here, not all; method: immunoSEQ multiplex PCR. The sample records under 50,000 clones, roughly 90% being singletons. CDR1 is LGHNA and CDR2 is YSLEER in the germline V gene. V was pared by 0 bases and J by 4 bases, with 13 bases between. This CDR3 is built from 16 residues. This receptor was taken from a female donor with multiple sclerosis, enrolled in a pregnancy study. This specimen consisted of CD8+ T cells from peripheral blood mononuclear cells, obtained in the second trimester of pregnancy. The rearrangement links TRBV4-3 to TRBJ1-3; possible D gene TRBD1, 6 bases. Here the CDR3 reads CASSQDRAGVGNTIYF. The CDR3 DNA sequence: TGCGCCAGCAGCCAAGATAGGGCAGGGGTGGGAAACACCATATATTTT.